The 32 T cell receptor beta chains listed next were all sequenced from one sample in a study of blood T cell repertoires in COVID-19. The table came from immunoSEQ multiplex PCR; TCRdb's copy has only in-frame clones and leaves some out. The sample lists around 140,000 clones, around 82% occurring once. Material: peripheral blood. The receptors were sampled from a woman in her sixties with acute or convalescent COVID-19.

This sequence joins TRBV28 and TRBJ1-3; D unclear. The CDR3 totals 12 residues. The V gene's germline CDR1 is MDHEN and CDR2 SYDVKM. Deletions cut 8 bases from V and 0 bases from J, with 5 bases between. Here the CDR3 DNA reads TGTGCCAGCGGGAGCTCTGGAAACACCATATATTTT. Translation gives CASGSSGNTIYF. The full variable domain, completed using reference TRBV28 and TRBJ1-3, is DVKVTQSSRYLVKRTGEKVFLECVQDMDHENMFWYRQDPGLGLRLIYFSYDVKMKEKGDIPEGYSVSREKKERFSLILESASTNQTSMYLCASGSSGNTIYFGEGSWLTVV.

V usage is TRBV3-1 (or the pseudogene TRBV3-2) and J usage is TRBJ1-2, with 7 bases fitting TRBD1. The V segment lost 2 bases and the J segment 4 bases; nucleotides outside the gene matches: 7. The CDR3 runs 15 residues. CDR1 LGHDT and CDR2 YNNKEL come from the germline V gene (reference sequence). The chain's CDR3 is CASSQQQGLSYGYTF. The DNA for the CDR3 is TGTGCCAGCAGCCAACAACAGGGGCTTAGCTATGGCTACACCTTC.

This clone was seen just once. This rearrangement joins TRBV7-3 to TRBJ2-3, with D perhaps TRBD2 (5 bases). The CDR3 covers 14 residues. The V end was cut by 4 bases, the J end by 1 base, with 9 bases between. Germline CDR1 SGHTA, CDR2 FQGTGA. The CDR3 region has the DNA TGTGCCAGCAGCTCAAGCGGACGCACAGATACGCAGTATTTT. It encodes CASSSSGRTDTQYF.

For this clone: The junction does not match germline at one end; this may be a read error. The gene calls are TRBV24-1 and TRBJ1-2; perhaps TRBD1 as D (5 bases). There are 14 residues in the CDR3. Germline V CDR1 and CDR2: KGHDR, SFDVKD. CDR3 DNA sequence: TGTGCCACAAGTGATCCAGGGATTTTGGGAGGCTACACCTTC. Translating it yields CATSDPGILGGYTF.

J is TRBJ2-7 and V is TRBV7-2, with TRBD2 matching 7 bases. V shed 1 base and J 9 bases; nucleotides not matched to a gene: 9. The V gene's germline CDR1 is SGHTA and CDR2 FQGNSA. This CDR3 is 14 amino acids long. The CDR3 nucleotides are TGTGCCAGCAGCTTAGTCAGAGGCGGGAGAGGGCAGTACTTC. This codes for CASSLVRGGRGQYF. Full variable domain (remainder filled in from reference TRBV7-2 and TRBJ2-7): GAGVSQSPSNKVTEKGKDVELRCDPISGHTALYWYRQSLGQGLEFLIYFQGNSAPDKSGLPSDRFSAERTGGSVSTLTIQRTQQEDSAVYLCASSLVRGGRGQYFGPGTRLTVT.

CDR3 residues: CASSQDRGQGETQYF. The CDR3 nucleotides read TGTGCCAGCAGTCAAGACAGGGGGCAGGGAGAGACCCAGTACTTC. The chain joins TRBV2 to TRBJ2-5; TRBD1 agrees at 10 bases. The V gene end was trimmed by 5 bases and the J gene end by 4 bases; junction bases not matched to a gene: 7. The CDR3 totals 15 residues. The V gene's germline CDR1 is SNHLY and CDR2 FYNNEI.

J is TRBJ1-2 and V is TRBV28; the match to TRBD1 covers 7 bases. CDR3 length: 14 residues. Per germline, CDR1 MDHEN and CDR2 SYDVKM. V shed 4 bases and J 4 bases; nucleotides not matched to a gene: 6. CDR3 in DNA: TGTGCCAGCAGTTGGTCAGGGGGAATCTATGGCTACACCTTC. Translated: CASSWSGGIYGYTF.

The CDR3 bases are TGTGCCAGCAGTTATGGTGGGAGCCCTCCTGGAAAACTGTTTTTT. Residues: CASSYGGSPPGKLFF. The chain combines TRBV28 with TRBJ1-4; D is unresolved. Germline CDR1 MDHEN, CDR2 SYDVKM. V was trimmed by 4 bases and J by 10 bases, leaving 19 bases between them. This CDR3 is 15 amino acids long. The full variable domain, with the rest looked up from reference TRBV28 and TRBJ1-4, is DVKVTQSSRYLVKRTGEKVFLECVQDMDHENMFWYRQDPGLGLRLIYFSYDVKMKEKGDIPEGYSVSREKKERFSLILESASTNQTSMYLCASSYGGSPPGKLFFGSGTQLSVL.

This clone turned up a few times. This sequence joins TRBV2 and TRBJ2-7, with D unresolved. Germline lookup yields CDR1 SNHLY and CDR2 FYNNEI. The ends were cut back, 5 bases at V and 6 bases at J, with 11 bases in the middle. The CDR3 length is 12 residues. The CDR3 nucleotides are TGTGCCAGCAGTTGGGCTGGCCGCGAGCAGTACTTC. This encodes CASSWAGREQYF.

The J gene is TRBJ1-6, the V gene TRBV10-3; a possible D gene is TRBD1 (5 bases). V lost 7 bases and J lost 7, with 14 bases in between. Looked up from germline, CDR1 is ENHRY and CDR2 is SYGVKD. This CDR3 has 14 amino acids. CDR3 protein: CAITARVSNSPLHF. In DNA, the CDR3 is TGTGCCATCACAGCCAGGGTATCCAATTCACCCCTCCACTTT.

V usage is TRBV6-1 and J usage is TRBJ2-7; TRBD2 agrees at 8 bases. Trimming cost V 3 bases and J 3 bases; bases outside gene matches: 7. The CDR3 is made up of 15 amino acids. Germline loops: CDR1 MNHNS, CDR2 SASEGT. The DNA for the CDR3 is TGTGCCAGCAGTGAGGCGTCCGGGAGGGGCTACGAGCAGTACTTC. Amino acids: CASSEASGRGYEQYF.

The V and J genes are TRBV14 and TRBJ2-6, with 7 nucleotides matching TRBD2. The CDR3 consists of 13 residues. J gave up 2 bases and V 10 bases, and 2 bases lay outside the gene matches. CDR1 is SGHDN, CDR2 FVKESK, per germline. The CDR3 loop is CATAGAGANVLTF. In nucleotides, the CDR3 is TGTGCCACCGCGGGAGCTGGGGCCAACGTCCTGACTTTC.

The CDR3 reads CASSVGPSGTNTGELFF. The CDR3 region has the DNA TGTGCCAGCAGCGTAGGGCCTAGCGGAACTAACACCGGGGAGCTGTTTTTT. This sequence joins TRBV9 and TRBJ2-2, with 7 bases lining up with TRBD2. The CDR3 contains 17 residues. With 0 bases clipped from V and 2 bases from J, the junction kept 7 bases outside the gene matches. Looked up from germline, CDR1 is SGDLS and CDR2 is YYNGEE.

The chain is built from TRBV15 and TRBJ2-6; TRBD2 is a possible D gene (5 bases). The germline gives CDR1 LNHNV, CDR2 YYDKDF (reference sequence). The CDR3 covers 12 residues. V lost 0 bases and J 12 bases, leaving 6 bases between the germline ends. CDR3 protein: CATSRDRGVLTF. CDR3 nucleotide sequence: TGTGCCACCAGCAGAGATCGGGGCGTCCTGACTTTC.

The rearrangement uses TRBV29-1 and TRBJ2-1; TRBD1 agrees at 10 bases. The CDR3 is 15 amino acids. Trimming at V came to 1 base and at J to 10 bases, leaving 10 bases not matched to a gene. Germline V lookup: CDR1 SQVTM, CDR2 ANQGSEA. The CDR3 DNA follows: TGCAGCGTTGAAGGGTGGGGACAGGGGATAGGCGAGCAGTTCTTC. Translated, it gives CSVEGWGQGIGEQFF.

The chain is built from TRBV6-5 and TRBJ2-3; TRBD2 matches 8 bases. Germline CDR1 MNHEY, CDR2 SVGAGI. Unmatched junction bases numbered 8, after V lost 6 bases and J lost 3 bases. The CDR3 totals 15 residues. DNA for the CDR3: TGTGCCAGCAGAAGAACTAGCGGCGCTACAGATACGCAGTATTTT. This codes for CASRRTSGATDTQYF.

The chain has TRBV27 and TRBJ1-5; no clear D gene. Trimming removed 3 bases from V and 2 bases from J, with 11 bases in between. Per the germline V gene, CDR1 is MNHEY and CDR2 is SMNVEV (reference sequence). This CDR3 has 15 amino acids. The CDR3 DNA follows: TGTGCCAGCAGTTTGGCGGGGATGGGCAATCAGCCCCAGCATTTT. Translating gives CASSLAGMGNQPQHF.

The chain joins TRBV7-3 to TRBJ1-1; D remains unclear. Trimming pared 2 bases from V and 3 bases from J, leaving 7 bases between. The CDR3 length is 13 residues. CDR1 SGHTA and CDR2 FQGTGA come from the germline V gene. CDR3 amino acids: CASSLFRDTEAFF. DNA of the CDR3: TGTGCCAGCAGCTTATTCCGGGACACTGAAGCTTTCTTT.

Regarding this clone: Other DNA sequences in the sample encode the same CDR3. V usage is TRBV28 and J usage is TRBJ2-1; D is uncertain. The CDR3 covers 10 residues. Per germline, CDR1 MDHEN and CDR2 SYDVKM. V shed 5 bases and J shed 7 bases, with 3 bases lying between them. CDR3 sequence reads: CASSLNEQFF. CDR3 in DNA: TGTGCCAGCAGTCTGAATGAGCAGTTCTTC.

The V call is TRBV12-3 or TRBV12-4, the J call TRBJ2-1, with D possibly TRBD1 on 5 matching bases. Trimming left V 5 bases short and J 7 bases short, with 6 bases between. This CDR3 comprises 11 residues. The DNA of the CDR3 is TGTGCCAGCAGTAGACAGAATGAGCAGTTCTTC. It specifies CASSRQNEQFF.

J is TRBJ1-1 and V is TRBV4-3, with D possibly TRBD1 on 5 matching bases. CDR1 and CDR2 from the germline V gene are LGHNA and YSLEER. The ends were cut back, 0 bases at V and 3 bases at J, with 11 bases in the middle. The CDR3 length is 15 residues. Here the CDR3 DNA reads TGCGCCAGCAGCCAAGATCGTGAAGGGGACACTGAAGCTTTCTTT. Protein: CASSQDREGDTEAFF.

The V and J genes are TRBV19 and TRBJ2-1; D is unclear. V was trimmed by 8 bases and J by 6 bases, leaving 14 bases between them. The CDR3 extends over 13 amino acids. In germline, CDR1 is LNHDA, CDR2 SQIVND (reference sequence). CDR3 region: CASRRPPLNEQFF. The CDR3 nucleotides read TGTGCCAGTCGGCGGCCCCCCCTCAATGAGCAGTTCTTC.

The rearrangement joins TRBV28 to TRBJ2-5; TRBD2 might be the D (7 bases). The V end lost 2 bases, the J end lost 12 bases, and 13 bases lay between the germline ends. This CDR3 spans 12 amino acids. The germline V gene has CDR1 MDHEN and CDR2 SYDVKM. The CDR3 spells CASSLRGGPEYF. DNA of the CDR3: TGTGCCAGCAGTTTAAGGGGGGGTCCGGAGTACTTC.

This CDR3 is CSVELSGRAYYTQYF. The CDR3 DNA reads TGCAGCGTTGAACTCAGCGGGAGGGCCTATTATACGCAGTATTTT. This chain links TRBV29-1 with TRBJ2-3; 10 bases agree with TRBD2. The CDR3 sequence is 15 residues long. Germline V gene data show CDR1 as SQVTM and CDR2 as ANQGSEA. The junction had 9 bases not matched to a gene; V was cut back by 2 bases and J by 7 bases.

The chain is built from TRBV5-1 and TRBJ2-1; 11 bases are a match to TRBD2. The CDR3 runs 15 residues. Germline V CDR1 and CDR2: SGHRS, YFSETQ. After removal of 0 bases from V and 8 bases from J, the junction contained 4 bases not matched to a gene. The DNA for the CDR3 is TGCGCCAGCAGCTTGGAAGGGACTAGCGGCTATGAGCAGTTCTTC. Amino acid sequence: CASSLEGTSGYEQFF.

The CDR3 sequence is CASSSNPGGEQYF. Here the CDR3 DNA reads TGTGCCAGCAGCTCGAACCCAGGGGGCGAGCAGTACTTC. The chain combines TRBV7-2 with TRBJ2-7, with 7 bases lining up with TRBD1. After removal of 4 bases from V and 6 bases from J, the junction contained 6 bases not matched to a gene. This CDR3 is built from 13 residues. Germline V gene sequence: CDR1 SGHTA, CDR2 FQGNSA.

This clone occurred once. The gene calls are TRBV7-6 and TRBJ2-5; possible D gene TRBD1, 5 bases. This CDR3 has 15 amino acids. Trimming left V 0 bases short and J 7 bases short, with 15 bases between. Germline values: CDR1 SGHVS, CDR2 FNYEAQ. The CDR3 sequence is CASSLAETAQGTQYF. DNA for the CDR3: TGTGCCAGCAGCTTAGCGGAGACAGCCCAGGGGACCCAGTACTTC.

The rearrangement joins TRBV5-1 to TRBJ2-3, with D possibly being TRBD2 (5 bases). V was shortened by 1 base and J by 4 bases, with 10 bases between the two germline ends. There are 14 residues in the CDR3. CDR1 SGHRS and CDR2 YFSETQ come from the germline V gene. The CDR3 DNA reads as TGCGCCAGCAGCTTGAGAAGCGGCGCAGATACGCAGTATTTT. Protein: CASSLRSGADTQYF.

The rearrangement uses TRBV9 and TRBJ2-2; D not resolved. The CDR3 has 12 amino acids. V lost 3 bases and J 7 bases, leaving 7 bases between the germline ends. Germline V gene lookup returns CDR1 SGDLS and CDR2 YYNGEE. CDR3 nucleotides: TGTGCCAGCAGCGCAGATATCGGGGAGCTGTTTTTT. Translating it yields CASSADIGELFF.

V usage is TRBV28 and J usage is TRBJ1-2, with 10 positions matching TRBD1. The CDR3 runs 14 residues. Trimming removed 10 bases from V and 5 bases from J; junction bases left unmatched: 10. Per germline, CDR1 MDHEN and CDR2 SYDVKM. CDR3 bases: TGTGCCACCCTCCGGGACAGGGGTGGTTATGGCTACACCTTC. It is translated as CATLRDRGGYGYTF.

Concerning this clone: One end of the junction is discordant with germline, which a read error may explain. V and J are TRBV13 and TRBJ2-7; 7 nucleotides line up with TRBD1. The CDR3 consists of 11 residues. Germline-derived CDR1 and CDR2 are PRHDT and FYEKMQ (reference sequence). CDR3 loop: CASSQGQVARF. Written as DNA, the CDR3 is TGTGCCAGCAGCCAAGGACAGGTTGCCCGCTTC.

The chain carries TRBV10-2 and TRBJ2-1, with D possibly matching TRBD1 (5 bases). The CDR3 contains 13 residues. Trimming cost V 6 bases and J 4 bases, with 10 bases left between them. CDR1 WSHSY and CDR2 SAAADI come from the germline V gene. The CDR3 nucleotides read TGCGCCAGCAGGGCTAAGGGGTACAATGAGCAGTTCTTC. This codes for CASRAKGYNEQFF.